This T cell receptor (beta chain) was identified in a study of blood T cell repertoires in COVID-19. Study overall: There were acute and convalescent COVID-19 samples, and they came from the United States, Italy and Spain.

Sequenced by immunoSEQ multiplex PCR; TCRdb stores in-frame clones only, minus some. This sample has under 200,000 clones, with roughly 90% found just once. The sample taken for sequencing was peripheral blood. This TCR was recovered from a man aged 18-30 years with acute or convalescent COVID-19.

In DNA, the CDR3 is TGTGCCAGCAGCCGAGACAGGGTGGCCACCGGGGAGCTGTTTTTT. This encodes CASSRDRVATGELFF. V gene TRBV11-2 combines with J gene TRBJ2-2; 7 bases are shared with TRBD1. CDR3 length: 15 amino acids. Per germline, CDR1 SGHAT and CDR2 FQNNGV. V shed 5 bases, J shed 4 bases, and the junction held 7 bases outside the gene matches.